One sample yielded the 27 T cell receptor beta chains listed below, sequenced in a study of PD-1 blockade in classical Hodgkin lymphoma. Profiling relied on immunoSEQ multiplex PCR, and the TCRdb table lists in-frame clones only, not all of them. The data contain about 76,000 clones, about nine tenths of them seen just once; the ten biggest clones take up roughly a fifth. Every patient experienced relapse after autologous stem cell transplantation, and brentuximab vedotin exposure varied. The sequences come from peripheral blood mononuclear cells (PBMCs), collected at baseline. The receptor set was obtained from a human donor with classical Hodgkin lymphoma.

This chain connects TRBV7-2 to TRBJ2-7; D is perhaps TRBD1 (6 bases). The CDR3 loop spans 14 amino acids. V shed 5 bases and J shed 3 bases, with 14 bases lying between them. Germline lookup yields CDR1 SGHTA and CDR2 FQGNSA. CDR3: CASSPSGQYYEQYF. The DNA for the CDR3 is TGTGCCAGCAGCCCCTCGGGACAATACTACGAGCAGTACTTC. Using reference TRBV7-2 and TRBJ2-7 for the parts outside the CDR3, the full variable domain is GAGVSQSPSNKVTEKGKDVELRCDPISGHTALYWYRQSLGQGLEFLIYFQGNSAPDKSGLPSDRFSAERTGGSVSTLTIQRTQQEDSAVYLCASSPSGQYYEQYFGPGTRLTVT.

This sequence joins TRBV7-9 and TRBJ1-3; D gene ambiguous. CDR1 and CDR2 from the germline V gene are SEHNR and FQNEAQ (reference sequence). The CDR3 loop spans 14 amino acids. Trimming shortened V by 6 bases and J by 0 bases, and 9 bases separated the two germline ends. The CDR3 region is CASRPVVSGNTIYF. For the CDR3, the DNA is TGTGCCAGCAGGCCAGTGGTCTCTGGAAACACCATATATTTT.

J is TRBJ2-1 and V is TRBV5-4; TRBD2 matches at 11 bases. CDR3 size: 15 residues. With V trimmed by 3 bases and J by 5 bases, 4 bases remained unmatched. Germline CDR1 and CDR2: SGHNT and YYREEE (reference sequence). As DNA, the CDR3 is TGTGCCAGCAGCTCCGGGACTAGCGGTAACAATGAGCAGTTCTTC. This sequence encodes CASSSGTSGNNEQFF.

The V gene is TRBV30, the J gene TRBJ2-3, with a possible D match to TRBD2 (6 bases). V lost 3 bases to trimming and J lost 5 bases, with 12 bases between them. The germline V gene has CDR1 GTSNPN and CDR2 SVGIG (reference sequence). This CDR3 region has 13 residues. For the CDR3, the DNA is TGTGCCTGGAGGCCCGGGAGCGGAGATACGCAGTATTTT. This gives the protein CAWRPGSGDTQYF.

This sequence joins TRBV21-1 and TRBJ1-5; TRBD1, the table's D call, lacks a check against the DNA. TRBV21-1 is a documented pseudogene. The CDR3 is made up of 15 amino acids. DNA for the CDR3: TGTGCCCCTAACTCCAGGGGGCGCCGGGGTCAGCCCCAGCATTTT. It codes for CAPNSRGRRGQPQHF.

The chain uses TRBV2 and TRBJ2-3; D ambiguous. The V gene lost 6 bases and the J gene lost 0 bases, with 10 bases spanning the gap. There are 14 residues in the CDR3. CDR1 SNHLY and CDR2 FYNNEI come from the germline V gene. The DNA for the CDR3 is TGTGCCAGCAGGGACCGATTAAGCACAGATACGCAGTATTTT. It codes for CASRDRLSTDTQYF.

This clone showed up just once. The CDR3 DNA sequence: TGTGCCAGCAGCCAAGAATACACACAGTCTGGAAACACCATATATTTT. Residues: CASSQEYTQSGNTIYF. This chain links TRBV4-2 with TRBJ1-3; D not certain. Trimming took 0 bases from V and 1 from J, leaving 10 bases between them. Germline CDR1 is LGHNA and CDR2 is YNFKEQ. This CDR3 region has 16 residues.

The chain has TRBV27 and TRBJ1-2; D is possibly TRBD1 (6 bases). Germline CDR1 reads MNHEY; CDR2 reads SMNVEV (reference sequence). CDR3 length equals 14 residues. V was cut by 3 bases and J by 5 bases, with 13 bases left in between. CDR3 nucleotides: TGTGCCAGCAGTTTGCGGGGGGCGGCGTATGGCTACACCTTC. This encodes CASSLRGAAYGYTF.

The CDR3, as DNA: TGTGCCAGCAGCATTATTCAGGGGTACAGGGGTGGCTACACCTTC. Translated: CASSIIQGYRGGYTF. This chain uses TRBV7-9 with TRBJ1-2; 7 positions match TRBD1. The germline CDR1 and CDR2 sequences are SEHNR and FQNEAQ (reference sequence). J lost 7 bases, V lost 5 bases, and 13 bases had no gene match. The CDR3 length is 15 residues.

The rearrangement uses TRBV30 and TRBJ1-2; D not resolved. V lost 0 bases and J lost 4, with 12 bases in between. The CDR3 consists of 14 residues. Looked up from germline, CDR1 is GTSNPN and CDR2 is SVGIG (reference sequence). CDR3: CAWSVDSGSYGYTF. CDR3 coding DNA: TGTGCCTGGAGTGTCGACTCAGGCTCCTATGGCTACACCTTC. Full variable domain (remainder filled in from reference TRBV30 and TRBJ1-2): SQTIHQWPATLVQPVGSPLSLECTVEGTSNPNLYWYRQAAGRGLQLLFYSVGIGQISSEVPQNLSASRPQDRQFILSSKKLLLSDSGFYLCAWSVDSGSYGYTFGSGTRLTVV.

This clone was seen more than once but under ten times. The rearrangement joins TRBV25-1 to TRBJ2-7; 8 bases are shared with TRBD1. Looked up from germline, CDR1 is MGHDK and CDR2 is SYGVNS. Trimming removed 6 bases from V and 6 bases from J; junction bases left unmatched: 4. The CDR3 runs to 12 residues. In DNA, the CDR3 is TGTGCCAGCAGAAAACAGGGGGGCGAGCAGTACTTC. It yields the protein CASRKQGGEQYF.

This clone was found a few times. The chain employs TRBV25-1 and TRBJ1-3; 7 bases line up with TRBD1. Unmatched junction bases numbered 8, after V lost 5 bases and J lost 7 bases. This CDR3 contains 14 residues. The germline CDR1 and CDR2 sequences are MGHDK and SYGVNS. CDR3 residues: CASSRTGIGNTIYF. The CDR3 coding sequence is TGTGCCAGCAGTCGGACAGGCATTGGGAACACCATATATTTT.

The V gene is TRBV30, the J gene TRBJ2-5; 8 bases agree with TRBD1. Germline loops: CDR1 GTSNPN, CDR2 SVGIG (reference sequence). The J segment lost 11 bases and the V segment lost 3 bases, leaving 17 bases of the junction unmatched. This CDR3 is built from 15 residues. The CDR3 nucleotides are TGTGCCTGGAGGTCTAAGGACAGGGTTGATGGGGAGCAGTACTTC. This gives the protein CAWRSKDRVDGEQYF.

The genes are TRBV7-9 and TRBJ2-2, with D possibly matching TRBD1 (6 bases). In germline, CDR1 is SEHNR, CDR2 FQNEAQ (reference sequence). The V gene lost 10 bases and the J gene lost 7 bases, with 16 bases spanning the gap. The CDR3 length is 13 residues. The CDR3 DNA reads as TGTGCCACCCGGCAGGGGAGTAGCGGGGAGCTGTTTTTT. Protein sequence: CATRQGSSGELFF.

The chain uses TRBV4-1 and TRBJ2-4; TRBD1 aligns across 7 bases. The CDR3 extends over 17 amino acids. The V segment lost 0 bases and the J segment 2 bases; nucleotides outside the gene matches: 7. Germline V gene data show CDR1 as MGHRA and CDR2 as YSYEKL. CDR3 protein: CASSQERTGDTKNIQYF. CDR3 nucleotide sequence: TGCGCCAGCAGCCAAGAAAGGACAGGCGATACCAAAAACATTCAGTACTTC.

This chain's CDR3 is CSVRDRPQETQYF. CDR3 DNA sequence: TGCAGCGTTCGGGACAGACCTCAAGAGACCCAGTACTTC. This rearrangement joins TRBV29-1 to TRBJ2-5; 7 bases fit TRBD1. CDR3 length: 13 residues. The V gene end was trimmed by 5 bases and the J gene end by 2 bases; junction bases not matched to a gene: 5. The germline V gene encodes CDR1 SQVTM and CDR2 ANQGSEA.

The J gene is TRBJ1-1, the V gene TRBV11-2, with D hard to call. V was clipped by 2 bases and J by 6 bases, with 7 bases between them. The CDR3 is 12 amino acids. CDR1 and CDR2 from the germline V gene are SGHAT and FQNNGV. CDR3 sequence: CASSLYGPEAFF. Here the CDR3 DNA reads TGTGCCAGCAGCTTATATGGGCCTGAAGCTTTCTTT.

The V call is TRBV6-5, the J call TRBJ1-5, with D unresolved. Per the germline V gene, CDR1 is MNHEY and CDR2 is SVGAGI. The V gene lost 6 bases and the J gene lost 2 bases, with 14 bases spanning the gap. This CDR3 has 15 residues. Here the CDR3 DNA reads TGTGCCAGCAGCCGAACTTATTGGGGCAATCAGCCCCAGCATTTT. It translates to CASSRTYWGNQPQHF.

As DNA, the CDR3 is TGTGCCAGCAGCTACGGGAACAGGGCCTCGAACACCGGGGAGCTGTTTTTT. This codes for CASSYGNRASNTGELFF. The V call is TRBV28, the J call TRBJ2-2; D possibly corresponds to TRBD1 (6 bases). Germline V gene sequence: CDR1 MDHEN, CDR2 SYDVKM. This CDR3 has 17 amino acids. Trimming pared 6 bases from V and 0 bases from J, leaving 17 bases between.

The rearrangement joins TRBV11-2 to TRBJ1-1, with TRBD1 matching 9 bases. This CDR3 has 13 amino acids. J lost 13 bases, V lost 5 bases, and 11 bases had no gene match. CDR1 is SGHAT, CDR2 FQNNGV, per germline. This CDR3 reads CASSPTGTGKDFF. Written as DNA, the CDR3 is TGTGCCAGCAGCCCTACCGGGACAGGGAAGGATTTCTTT.

This chain connects TRBV6-1 to TRBJ1-1, with D possibly matching TRBD1 (6 bases). This CDR3 is built from 12 residues. The V gene's germline CDR1 is MNHNS and CDR2 SASEGT. Trimming pared 6 bases from V and 5 bases from J, leaving 10 bases between. CDR3 sequence reads: CASSRDRTEAFF. The CDR3 DNA is TGTGCCAGCAGCCGCGACAGGACTGAAGCTTTCTTT.

The chain has TRBV19 and TRBJ1-2; unclear D gene. Trimming left V 5 bases short and J 4 bases short, with 14 bases between. The length of the CDR3 is 14 residues. Germline CDR1 LNHDA, CDR2 SQIVND (reference sequence). The CDR3: CASSSHVVAYGYTF. CDR3 DNA sequence: TGTGCCAGTAGTTCTCATGTCGTTGCCTATGGCTACACCTTC. The entire variable domain, with the rest obtained from reference TRBV19 and TRBJ1-2, is as follows: DGGITQSPKYLFRKEGQNVTLSCEQNLNHDAMYWYRQDPGQGLRLIYYSQIVNDFQKGDIAEGYSVSREKKESFPLTVTSAQKNPTAFYLCASSSHVVAYGYTFGSGTRLTVV.

The chain carries TRBV7-9 and TRBJ1-2; unclear D gene. Germline-derived CDR1 and CDR2 are SEHNR and FQNEAQ (reference sequence). CDR3 length: 14 amino acids. Deletions cut 1 base from V and 6 bases from J, with 12 bases between. CDR3 bases: TGTGCCAGCAGCTTAGAGTCGGGGTCCCATGGCTACACCTTC. Its protein product is CASSLESGSHGYTF.

This clone has a single count. The chain uses TRBV18 and TRBJ1-3, with 7 bases identical to TRBD1. Germline V gives CDR1 KGHSH, CDR2 LQKENI. CDR3 length: 17 amino acids. J gave up 0 bases and V 6 bases, and 11 bases lay outside the gene matches. Here the CDR3 DNA reads TGTGCCAGCTCCCTCCGGGACAGCCCCTTCTCTGGAAACACCATATATTTT. It specifies CASSLRDSPFSGNTIYF.

V gene TRBV6-6 combines with J gene TRBJ1-2; perhaps TRBD1 as D (5 bases). The CDR3 has 14 amino acids. The V gene's germline CDR1 is MNHNY and CDR2 SVGAGI (reference sequence). Trimming shortened V by 2 bases and J by 2 bases, and 9 bases separated the two germline ends. CDR3 DNA sequence: TGTGCCAGCAGTTACCAGGGTACAAACTATGGCTACACCTTC. Translated: CASSYQGTNYGYTF.

The gene calls are TRBV27 and TRBJ1-3; 9 bases agree with TRBD1. The CDR3 has 15 residues. CDR1 is MNHEY, CDR2 SMNVEV, per germline (reference sequence). J gave up 7 bases and V 4 bases, and 8 bases lay outside the gene matches. The CDR3 loop reads CASSSLSGQGNTIYF. The CDR3 DNA reads TGTGCCAGCAGTTCCCTCTCTGGACAGGGGAACACCATATATTTT.

The V and J genes are TRBV5-1 and TRBJ2-3, with D possibly being TRBD2 (5 bases). This CDR3 spans 15 amino acids. Germline CDR1 SGHRS, CDR2 YFSETQ. V was pared by 0 bases and J by 4 bases, with 12 bases between. The CDR3 nucleotides read TGCGCCAGCAGCTTGGTCACTAGTGCGGCAGATACGCAGTATTTT. Translating it yields CASSLVTSAADTQYF.